These 13 T cell receptor beta chains share one sample of origin, sequenced in a study of graft-versus-host responses after intestinal transplantation. The protocol was immunoSEQ multiplex PCR, while the TCRdb copy is restricted to in-frame clones and leaves out a portion. The sample has 21,000 or so clones, approximately 89% seen once. The input for sequencing was PBMCs, taken around 65 days after intestinal transplantation. These receptors were collected from a human patient who received an intestinal transplant, so some T cells may come from the graft donor.

The J gene is TRBJ2-7, the V gene TRBV7-6, with 14 bases lining up with TRBD2. The CDR3 runs 13 residues. Germline-derived CDR1 and CDR2 are SGHVS and FNYEAQ. V dropped 5 bases and J dropped 6; count of bases not matched to a gene: 0. CDR3 residues: CASSGLAGGEQYF. The CDR3, as DNA: TGTGCCAGCAGCGGACTAGCGGGGGGCGAGCAGTACTTC.

The J gene is TRBJ2-1, the V gene TRBV14; TRBD2 is a possible D gene (5 bases). The CDR3 totals 12 residues. The germline CDR1 and CDR2 sequences are SGHDN and FVKESK. Trimming removed 4 bases from V and 6 bases from J, with 7 bases in between. CDR3 DNA: TGTGCCAGCAGCCCGGGAAGCAATGAGCAGTTCTTC. It is translated as CASSPGSNEQFF.

The gene calls are TRBV6-6 and TRBJ1-1; tentative D call: TRBD1 (5 bases). CDR1 and CDR2 (germline): MNHNY, SVGAGI (reference sequence). Trimming took 0 bases from V and 0 from J, leaving 8 bases between them. The CDR3 length is 15 residues. The CDR3 DNA reads TGTGCCAGCAGTTACTCGGCAGGGATGAACACTGAAGCTTTCTTT. Amino acid sequence: CASSYSAGMNTEAFF.

This sequence joins TRBV12-5 and TRBJ1-2; 12 bases agree with TRBD1. Trimming took 0 bases from V and 3 from J; bases not matched to a gene: 5. CDR1 and CDR2 from the germline V gene are LGHNT and FRNRAP. The CDR3 is 17 residues long. The CDR3 loop reads CASGLVRDRGPDYGYTF. CDR3 sequence (DNA): TGTGCTAGTGGTTTGGTTCGGGACAGGGGGCCGGACTATGGCTACACCTTC.

The J gene is TRBJ1-2, the V gene TRBV13; D is undetermined. Trimming shortened V by 2 bases and J by 0 bases, and 19 bases separated the two germline ends. The CDR3 runs to 18 residues. Germline lookup yields CDR1 PRHDT and CDR2 FYEKMQ (reference sequence). CDR3 residues: CASSLYQVRRLANYGYTF. The DNA for the CDR3 is TGTGCCAGCAGCTTATACCAGGTCCGACGATTAGCTAACTATGGCTACACCTTC. The full variable domain, with the rest looked up from reference TRBV13 and TRBJ1-2, is AAGVIQSPRHLIKEKRETATLKCYPIPRHDTVYWYQQGPGQDPQFLISFYEKMQSDKGSIPDRFSAQQFSDYHSELNMSSLELGDSALYFCASSLYQVRRLANYGYTFGSGTRLTVV.

The rearrangement links TRBV9 to TRBJ2-1; 16 positions agree with TRBD2. CDR3 length: 20 residues. Trimming at V came to 4 bases and at J to 2 bases, leaving 12 bases not matched to a gene. The V gene's germline CDR1 is SGDLS and CDR2 YYNGEE. As DNA, the CDR3 is TGTGCCAGCAGCCACCGCTCCGGGACTAGCGGGGGGGCCCCCTACAATGAGCAGTTCTTC. Translated: CASSHRSGTSGGAPYNEQFF.

The rearrangement joins TRBV6-5 to TRBJ2-3, with 7 positions matching TRBD2. The trim removed 6 bases at V and 0 bases at J, leaving 3 bases unmatched. Germline V gene data show CDR1 as MNHEY and CDR2 as SVGAGI. The CDR3 sequence is 14 residues long. CDR3 nucleotides: TGTGCCAGCAGCCACGGGGGGAGCACAGATACGCAGTATTTT. Translated, it gives CASSHGGSTDTQYF.

This clone was picked up one time. CDR3 residues: CASGFFSGPYEQYF. In DNA form, the CDR3 reads TGTGCTAGTGGTTTTTTTAGCGGGCCCTACGAGCAGTACTTC. This chain joins TRBV12-5 and TRBJ2-7; 7 bases fit TRBD2. This CDR3 has 14 residues. The J segment lost 2 bases and the V segment lost 3 bases, leaving 4 bases of the junction unmatched. Per the germline V gene, CDR1 is LGHNT and CDR2 is FRNRAP.

This sequence joins TRBV4-3 and TRBJ1-1; D is perhaps TRBD1 (6 bases). Trimming took 0 bases from V and 1 from J, leaving 6 bases between them. The germline V gene has CDR1 LGHNA and CDR2 YSLEER. The CDR3 has 14 amino acids. Written as DNA, the CDR3 is TGCGCCAGCAGCCAAGAACAGGGGAACACTGAAGCTTTCTTT. This translates into CASSQEQGNTEAFF.

The CDR3 is CASSLEGTGRGYTF. CDR3 sequence (DNA): TGTGCCAGCAGCTTAGAAGGGACAGGGCGTGGCTACACCTTC. The chain carries TRBV7-9 and TRBJ1-2; 9 bases align to TRBD1. V dropped 1 base and J dropped 7; count of bases not matched to a gene: 4. This CDR3 has 14 amino acids. Germline assignment: CDR1 SEHNR and CDR2 FQNEAQ (reference sequence).

This chain links TRBV6-6 with TRBJ2-7, with no clear D. Germline V gene lookup returns CDR1 MNHNY and CDR2 SVGAGI (reference sequence). V lost 3 bases and J 2 bases, leaving 17 bases between the germline ends. The CDR3 covers 16 residues. CDR3 nucleotide sequence: TGTGCCAGCAGTTATATGGGGTGGGCACAACCCTACGAGCAGTACTTC. It specifies CASSYMGWAQPYEQYF.

This clone appeared a few times. CDR3 loop: CASSETSPNTEAFF. Here the CDR3 DNA reads TGCGCCAGCAGTGAAACTTCTCCCAACACTGAAGCTTTCTTT. The chain has TRBV10-2 and TRBJ1-1, with D uncertain. The ends were cut back, 3 bases at V and 2 bases at J, with 10 bases in the middle. The CDR3 has 14 residues. Per the germline V gene, CDR1 is WSHSY and CDR2 is SAAADI.

This clone occurred a few times. The rearrangement links TRBV27 to TRBJ2-7; D is uncertain. The length of the CDR3 is 14 residues. V was clipped by 7 bases and J by 6 bases, with 19 bases between them. Germline loops: CDR1 MNHEY, CDR2 SMNVEV (reference sequence). CDR3 sequence: CASTPKLGASEQYF. The CDR3 DNA reads as TGTGCCAGCACCCCCAAGCTAGGTGCTAGCGAGCAGTACTTC.